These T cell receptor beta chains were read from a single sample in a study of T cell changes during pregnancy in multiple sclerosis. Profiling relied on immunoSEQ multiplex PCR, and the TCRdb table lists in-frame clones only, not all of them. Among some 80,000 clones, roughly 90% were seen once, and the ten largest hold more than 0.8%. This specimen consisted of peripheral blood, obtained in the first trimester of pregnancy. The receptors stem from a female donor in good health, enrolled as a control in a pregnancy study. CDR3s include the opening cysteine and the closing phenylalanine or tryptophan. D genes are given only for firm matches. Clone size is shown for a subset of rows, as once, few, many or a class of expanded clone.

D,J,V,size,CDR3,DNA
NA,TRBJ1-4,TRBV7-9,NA,CASSPDNEKLFF,TGTGCCAGCAGCCCGGACAACGAAAAACTGTTTTTT
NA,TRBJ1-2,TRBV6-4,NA,CASRAQGGIDYGYTF,TGTGCCAGCAGGGCACAGGGAGGGATCGACTATGGCTACACCTTC
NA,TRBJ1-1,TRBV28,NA,CASTVPPGRSSNTEAFF,TGTGCCAGCACCGTCCCTCCTGGGCGCAGCTCGAACACTGAAGCTTTCTTT
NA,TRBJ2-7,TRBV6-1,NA,CASSEDGGTSYEQYF,TGTGCCAGCAGTGAAGATGGGGGCACCTCCTACGAGCAGTACTTC
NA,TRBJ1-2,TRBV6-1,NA,CASSEAGRNYGYTF,TGTGCCAGCAGTGAAGCGGGCAGAAACTATGGCTACACCTTC
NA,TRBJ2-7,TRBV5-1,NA,CASSPLQGSYEQYF,TGCGCCAGCAGCCCACTACAGGGATCCTACGAGCAGTACTTC
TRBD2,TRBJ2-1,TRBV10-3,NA,CAISESTPGGRSYNEQFF,TGTGCCATCAGTGAGTCGACTCCGGGGGGGCGATCCTACAATGAGCAGTTCTTC
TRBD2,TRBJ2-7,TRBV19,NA,CASMATSGPYEQYF,TGTGCCAGTATGGCGACTAGCGGGCCCTACGAGCAGTACTTC
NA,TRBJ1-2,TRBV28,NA,CASSSPQIDSYYGYTF,TGTGCCAGCAGTTCCCCTCAGATAGACAGCTACTATGGCTACACCTTC
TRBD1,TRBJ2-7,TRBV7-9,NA,CASSLSLTGEYSYEQYF,TGTGCCAGCAGCTTAAGCCTGACAGGGGAGTACAGCTACGAGCAGTACTTC
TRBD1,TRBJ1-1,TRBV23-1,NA,CASSPPGQGATMNTEAFF,TGCGCCAGCAGTCCCCCCGGACAGGGGGCTACTATGAACACTGAAGCTTTCTTT
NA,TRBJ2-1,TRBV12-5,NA,CASGLVRGTHNEQFF,TGTGCTAGTGGTTTGGTACGGGGGACGCACAATGAGCAGTTCTTC
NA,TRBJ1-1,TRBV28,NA,CATSLHGTTNTEAFF,TGTGCCACCTCTCTCCACGGGACTACGAACACTGAAGCTTTCTTT
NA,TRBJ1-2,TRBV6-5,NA,CASSSRREYGYTF,TGTGCCAGCAGTTCGCGCAGGGAATATGGCTACACCTTC
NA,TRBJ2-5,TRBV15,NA,CATSNRGTANSQTQYF,TGTGCCACCAGCAACCGGGGGACAGCCAATTCGCAGACCCAGTACTTC
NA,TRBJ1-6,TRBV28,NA,CAIQGAGDNSPLHF,TGTGCCATTCAGGGCGCAGGTGATAATTCACCCCTCCACTTT
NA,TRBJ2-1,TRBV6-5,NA,CASSYRTDYNEQFF,TGTGCCAGCAGTTACCGGACAGACTACAATGAGCAGTTCTTC
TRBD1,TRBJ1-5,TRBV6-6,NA,CASRRGQGAGNQPQHF,TGTGCCAGCAGGAGGGGACAGGGGGCCGGCAATCAGCCCCAGCATTTT
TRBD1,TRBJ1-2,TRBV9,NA,CASSVESRQGPNTF,TGTGCCAGCAGCGTAGAATCTCGACAGGGGCCCAACACCTTC
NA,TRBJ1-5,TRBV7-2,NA,CASSLAGQPYQPQHF,TGTGCCAGCAGCTTAGCGGGGCAGCCCTATCAGCCCCAGCATTTT
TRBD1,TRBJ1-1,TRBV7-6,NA,CASSLGAGGTEAFF,TGTGCCAGCAGCTTAGGGGCAGGGGGCACTGAAGCTTTCTTT
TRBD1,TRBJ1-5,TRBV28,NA,CASTGTGARNQPQHF,TGTGCCAGCACCGGGACAGGGGCAAGAAATCAGCCCCAGCATTTT
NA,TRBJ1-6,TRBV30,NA,CAWTQGYSPLHF,TGTGCCTGGACTCAGGGTTATTCACCCCTCCACTTT
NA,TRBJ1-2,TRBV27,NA,CASSFLASRGYTF,TGTGCCAGCAGTTTTCTAGCCTCTAGAGGCTACACCTTC
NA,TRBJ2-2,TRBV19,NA,CASSIPQKSNTGELFF,TGTGCCAGTAGTATCCCCCAGAAATCGAACACCGGGGAGCTGTTTTTT
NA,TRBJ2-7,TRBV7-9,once,CASSFTSTGGPTYEQYF,TGTGCCAGCAGCTTCACTTCAACCGGGGGGCCGACCTACGAGCAGTACTTC
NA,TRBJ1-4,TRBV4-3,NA,CASSQDVLNEKLFF,TGCGCCAGCAGCCAAGATGTCCTAAATGAAAAACTGTTTTTT
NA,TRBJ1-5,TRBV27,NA,CASSTGRQPQHF,TGTGCCAGCAGCACAGGACGTCAGCCCCAGCATTTT
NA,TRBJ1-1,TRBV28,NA,CASSEPRARAFF,TGTGCCAGCAGTGAGCCGAGGGCTCGGGCTTTCTTT
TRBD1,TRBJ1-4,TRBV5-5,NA,CASSARTGEDEKLFF,TGTGCCAGCAGCGCCCGGACAGGGGAGGATGAAAAACTGTTTTTT
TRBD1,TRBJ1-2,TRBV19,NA,CASSAHTGAGYTF,TGTGCCAGTAGTGCTCACACAGGGGCTGGCTACACCTTC
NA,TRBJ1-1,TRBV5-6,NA,CASSRTVNTEAFF,TGTGCCAGCAGCAGGACAGTCAACACTGAAGCTTTCTTT
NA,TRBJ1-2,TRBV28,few,CATRQTNYGYTF,TGTGCCACAAGACAGACAAACTATGGCTACACCTTC
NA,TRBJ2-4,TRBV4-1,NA,CASSQESVASVQYF,TGCGCCAGCAGCCAAGAATCGGTAGCTTCGGTTCAGTACTTC
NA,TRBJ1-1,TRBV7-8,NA,CASSLAHGKNTEAFF,TGTGCCAGCAGCTTAGCGCACGGGAAGAACACTGAAGCTTTCTTT
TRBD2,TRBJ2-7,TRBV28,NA,CASLSGDTYEQYF,TGTGCCAGCCTTAGCGGGGACACCTACGAGCAGTACTTC
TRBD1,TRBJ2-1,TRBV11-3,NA,CASSPRGRGSNEQFF,TGTGCCAGCAGCCCCAGGGGGCGAGGCTCCAATGAGCAGTTCTTC
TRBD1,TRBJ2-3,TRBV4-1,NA,CASSQDERTGGTDTQYF,TGCGCCAGCAGCCAAGATGAGCGGACAGGGGGCACAGATACGCAGTATTTT
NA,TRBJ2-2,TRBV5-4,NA,CASSLGGQGGELFF,TGTGCCAGCAGCTTGGGGGGGCAGGGCGGGGAGCTGTTTTTT
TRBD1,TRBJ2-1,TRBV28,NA,CASSLTGTYNEQFF,TGTGCCAGCAGTTTGACAGGGACATACAATGAGCAGTTCTTC
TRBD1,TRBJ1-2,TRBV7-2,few,CASSLRAFAGGINYGYTF,TGTGCCAGCAGCTTAAGGGCCTTTGCAGGGGGCATTAACTATGGCTACACCTTC
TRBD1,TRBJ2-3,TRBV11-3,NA,CASSSGTGKPDTQYF,TGTGCCAGCAGCTCAGGGACAGGGAAGCCAGATACGCAGTATTTT
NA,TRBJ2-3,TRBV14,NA,CASSPSGDTQYF,TGTGCCAGCAGCCCCTCAGGGGATACGCAGTATTTT
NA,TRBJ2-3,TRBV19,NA,CASSVTGHTDTQYF,TGTGCCAGTAGTGTCACAGGTCACACAGATACGCAGTATTTT
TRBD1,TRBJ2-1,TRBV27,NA,CASSLTGAHNEQFF,TGTGCCAGCAGTTTGACAGGGGCCCACAATGAGCAGTTCTTC
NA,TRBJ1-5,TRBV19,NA,CASGRWGDNQPQHF,TGTGCCAGTGGCCGGTGGGGGGATAATCAGCCCCAGCATTTT
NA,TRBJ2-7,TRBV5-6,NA,CASSLLLRPEQYF,TGTGCCAGCAGCCTCCTACTAAGGCCCGAGCAGTACTTC
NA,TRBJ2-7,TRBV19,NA,CASSNAQGSIRQYF,TGTGCCAGTAGTAATGCCCAGGGCTCCATACGGCAGTACTTC
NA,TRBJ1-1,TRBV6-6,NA,CASSYSRRNTEAFF,TGTGCCAGCAGTTACTCGAGGAGGAACACTGAAGCTTTCTTT
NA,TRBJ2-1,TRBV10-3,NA,CAIGPANEQFF,TGTGCCATCGGCCCCGCCAATGAGCAGTTCTTC
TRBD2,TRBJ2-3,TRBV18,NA,CASSPPLAGADTQYF,TGTGCCAGCTCACCACCGTTAGCGGGGGCAGATACGCAGTATTTT
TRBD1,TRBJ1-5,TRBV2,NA,CASSEEDRGSNQPQHF,TGTGCCAGCAGTGAGGAGGACAGGGGGTCCAATCAGCCCCAGCATTTT
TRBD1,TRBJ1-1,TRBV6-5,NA,CASSYDRVNTEAFF,TGTGCCAGCAGTTACGACAGGGTGAACACTGAAGCTTTCTTT
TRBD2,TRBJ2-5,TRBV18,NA,CASSPYSGRMQETQYF,TGTGCCAGCTCACCCTACAGCGGGAGAATGCAAGAGACCCAGTACTTC
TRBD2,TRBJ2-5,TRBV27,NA,CASSLLAGGQETQYF,TGTGCCAGCAGTTTACTAGCGGGGGGGCAAGAGACCCAGTACTTC